One sample yielded the 32 T cell receptor beta chains listed below, sequenced in a study of shared clonotypes between healthy human individuals. Profiled with immunoSEQ multiplex PCR; TCRdb holds only in-frame clones, not every one. The table records 110,000 or so clones, 68% of them present only once. Sequencing input: memory CD8+ T cells sorted from blood. Subset given: CD45RO+ cells pooled with CCR7-negative TemRA cells. These TCRs come from a woman under 40 in good health.

To note about this clone: Other DNA sequences in the sample encode the same CDR3. V usage is TRBV28 and J usage is TRBJ2-1; D is undetermined. The germline V gene encodes CDR1 MDHEN and CDR2 SYDVKM. V was pared by 7 bases and J by 2 bases, with 3 bases between. CDR3 size: 11 residues. CDR3 sequence: CASTTYNEQFF. The CDR3 region has the DNA TGTGCCAGCACGACCTACAATGAGCAGTTCTTC.

This chain joins TRBV2 and TRBJ2-6, with D perhaps matching TRBD1 or TRBD2 (5 bases each). The germline V gene encodes CDR1 SNHLY and CDR2 FYNNEI. The V and J ends lost 6 bases and 2 bases respectively, with 23 bases between them. This CDR3 spans 19 amino acids. Written as DNA, the CDR3 is TGTGCCAGCAGCCCGGGGTGGGGCGTTTATTTTGCTGGGGCCAACGTCCTGACTTTC. Protein sequence: CASSPGWGVYFAGANVLTF.

The gene calls are TRBV7-9 and TRBJ1-2, with D tentatively TRBD1 (6 bases). CDR3 length: 12 residues. The germline gives CDR1 SEHNR, CDR2 FQNEAQ (reference sequence). CDR3 protein: CISGTSNYGYTF. The CDR3 DNA sequence: TGTATATCCGGGACATCGAACTATGGCTACACCTTC.

This sequence joins TRBV4-2 and TRBJ2-2; 10 positions match TRBD1. This CDR3 comprises 16 residues. Trimming removed 7 bases from V and 0 bases from J; junction bases left unmatched: 5. Germline V gene sequence: CDR1 LGHNA, CDR2 YNFKEQ. The CDR3 loop reads CASTPGTGANTGELFF. CDR3 in DNA: TGTGCCAGCACCCCAGGGACAGGGGCGAACACCGGGGAGCTGTTTTTT.

The chain couples TRBV25-1 to TRBJ2-5; 7 bases match TRBD2. TRBJ2-7 matches the DNA end more closely, so the J call is doubtful. This CDR3 has 13 amino acids. Looked up from germline, CDR1 is MGHDK and CDR2 is SYGVNS. DNA of the CDR3: TGTGCCAGCATGGGGCGGGAGAGCTACGAGCAGTACTTC. Translation: CASMGRESYEQYF.

V is TRBV6-5 and J is TRBJ2-5; D is undetermined. The J call may be wrong; the DNA end is better matched by TRBJ2-7. Per germline, CDR1 MNHEY and CDR2 SVGAGI. The CDR3 contains 13 residues. The CDR3 loop is CASSYGLFGEQYF. CDR3 sequence (DNA): TGTGCCAGCAGTTACGGCCTCTTTGGCGAGCAGTACTTC.

This clone was seen more than once but under ten times. The V call is TRBV6-4, the J call TRBJ2-5, with no clear D. Germline V lookup: CDR1 MRHNA, CDR2 SNTAGT. The CDR3 is 13 amino acids. The germline V and J ends were trimmed by 5 bases and 2 bases, with 9 bases remaining between them. The CDR3 protein is CASSLAAQETQYF. CDR3 sequence (DNA): TGTGCCAGCAGTTTGGCAGCTCAAGAGACCCAGTACTTC.

Points on this clone: A far larger clone is only one base removed, so a read error is likely. The CDR3 is CASTPPRGPQHF. The CDR3 coding sequence is TGTGCCAGCACCCCACCCCGGGGGCCCCAGCATTTT. The chain employs TRBV27 and TRBJ1-5, with no clear D. The V gene's germline CDR1 is MNHEY and CDR2 SMNVEV (reference sequence). Between the trimmed V and J ends, which lost 7 bases and 9 bases, there was a span of 13 bases. This CDR3 is 12 amino acids long.

This clone was detected only a few times. V gene TRBV6-1 combines with J gene TRBJ2-2; D is unresolved. V lost 7 bases and J lost 2, with 5 bases in between. The CDR3 runs to 12 residues. Germline lookup yields CDR1 MNHNS and CDR2 SASEGT. CDR3 amino acids: CASKGNTGELFF. The CDR3, as DNA: TGTGCCAGCAAGGGCAACACCGGGGAGCTGTTTTTT.

The chain employs TRBV2 and TRBJ2-1; tentatively, D is TRBD1 (6 bases). CDR1 and CDR2 (germline): SNHLY, FYNNEI. The CDR3 is 14 residues long. V shed 7 bases and J shed 5 bases, with 15 bases lying between them. The CDR3 region has the DNA TGTGCCAGCAAATCCAGGGGATACGACAATGAGCAGTTCTTC. This gives the protein CASKSRGYDNEQFF.

This clone was counted at least ten times. The V call is TRBV7-7, the J call TRBJ1-4, with 8 bases identical to TRBD1. The germline gives CDR1 SSHAT, CDR2 FNYEAQ (reference sequence). The CDR3 sequence is 14 residues long. V lost 3 bases and J lost 8; bases outside the gene matches: 5. This CDR3 reads CASSFQGAEEKLFF. The CDR3 bases are TGTGCCAGCAGCTTTCAGGGGGCTGAGGAAAAACTGTTTTTT.

The genes are TRBV30 and TRBJ2-7; 11 bases match TRBD2. Trimming at V came to 0 bases and at J to 3 bases, leaving 4 bases not matched to a gene. Germline V gene lookup returns CDR1 GTSNPN and CDR2 SVGIG (reference sequence). This CDR3 has 15 amino acids. This chain's CDR3 is CAWSVPGTSGYEQYF. The CDR3 DNA follows: TGTGCCTGGAGTGTACCCGGGACTAGCGGCTACGAGCAGTACTTC.

The rearrangement links TRBV6-5 to TRBJ2-7; the D is unclear. The V and J ends lost 0 bases and 3 bases respectively, with 12 bases between them. Looked up from germline, CDR1 is MNHEY and CDR2 is SVGAGI. CDR3 length: 15 residues. The CDR3 sequence: CASSYSGPLGYEQYF. CDR3 bases: TGTGCCAGCAGTTACTCCGGACCGCTCGGCTACGAGCAGTACTTC.

The genes are TRBV5-6 and TRBJ1-1; weak D call: TRBD1 (6 bases). This CDR3 spans 14 amino acids. Looked up from germline, CDR1 is SGHDT and CDR2 is YYEEEE. V was pared by 0 bases and J by 7 bases, with 13 bases between. The CDR3: CASSLATGRYEAFF. The CDR3 nucleotides read TGTGCCAGCAGCTTGGCGACAGGCCGATATGAAGCTTTCTTT.

This clone was seen once. The chain carries TRBV11-2 and TRBJ2-3; no firm D call. Trimming stripped 4 bases from V and 7 bases from J, with 12 bases between. The CDR3 loop spans 13 amino acids. CDR1 SGHAT and CDR2 FQNNGV come from the germline V gene. CDR3 in DNA: TGTGCCAGCAGCTCCCTCAAGGAGTATACGCAGTATTTT. Translated: CASSSLKEYTQYF. Supplemented by reference TRBV11-2 and TRBJ2-3, the full variable domain reads EAGVAQSPRYKIIEKRQSVAFWCNPISGHATLYWYQQILGQGPKLLIQFQNNGVVDDSQLPKDRFSAERLKGVDSTLKIQPAKLEDSAVYLCASSSLKEYTQYFGPGTRLTVL.

V usage is TRBV6-6 and J usage is TRBJ1-3; no clear D gene. Trimming cost V 1 base and J 0 bases, with 4 bases left between them. CDR3 length: 14 residues. Germline CDR1 MNHNY, CDR2 SVGAGI (reference sequence). CDR3 in DNA: TGTGCCAGCAGTTACTTGGGCTCTGGAAACACCATATATTTT. Its translation: CASSYLGSGNTIYF.

The chain joins TRBV27 to TRBJ2-3; D gene uncertain. Germline CDR1 MNHEY, CDR2 SMNVEV (reference sequence). The CDR3 runs 13 residues. With 1 base removed from V and 4 bases from J, the gap between germline ends came to 6 bases. CDR3 nucleotides: TGTGCCAGCAGTTTATTTGCGTCAGATACGCAGTATTTT. Protein: CASSLFASDTQYF.

The table lists this clone with a count of one. This chain joins TRBV2 and TRBJ1-4; TRBD1 aligns across 7 bases. V shed 8 bases, J shed 3 bases, and the junction held 9 bases outside the gene matches. Germline V gene lookup returns CDR1 SNHLY and CDR2 FYNNEI. The CDR3 runs to 15 residues. The CDR3 sequence: CASSQGTASNEKLFF. The CDR3 nucleotides read TGTGCCAGCTCACAGGGGACAGCTTCTAATGAAAAACTGTTTTTT.

This rearrangement joins TRBV19 to TRBJ1-3, with D perhaps matching TRBD1 (6 bases). Germline CDR1 reads LNHDA; CDR2 reads SQIVND (reference sequence). Trimming left V 4 bases short and J 9 bases short, with 16 bases between. This CDR3 has 14 residues. The CDR3 coding sequence is TGTGCCAGTAGTACGGAGGGGGGAAGTCCCACCATATATTTT. Encoded protein: CASSTEGGSPTIYF.

The gene calls are TRBV29-1 and TRBJ2-3; D gene uncertain. The CDR3 has 11 residues. CDR1 and CDR2 (germline): SQVTM, ANQGSEA. V shed 8 bases and J shed 5 bases, with 11 bases lying between them. CDR3 residues: CSTQELDTQYF. CDR3 DNA sequence: TGCAGCACCCAGGAGTTAGATACGCAGTATTTT.

This clone was counted a single time. The chain joins TRBV19 to TRBJ2-3; D gene ambiguous. CDR3 length equals 12 residues. CDR1 and CDR2 from the germline V gene are LNHDA and SQIVND (reference sequence). Trimming left V 5 bases short and J 6 bases short, with 9 bases between. Written as DNA, the CDR3 is TGTGCCAGTAGTTACACCGGGGATACGCAGTATTTT. Its protein product is CASSYTGDTQYF.

This clone turned up a few times. The genes are TRBV27 and TRBJ2-1; TRBD2 matches at 7 bases. After removal of 3 bases from V and 9 bases from J, the junction contained 8 bases not matched to a gene. This CDR3 spans 14 amino acids. Germline V gene data show CDR1 as MNHEY and CDR2 as SMNVEV (reference sequence). CDR3 sequence reads: CASSFGLELGEQFF. The DNA of the CDR3 is TGTGCCAGCAGTTTTGGACTAGAATTAGGTGAGCAGTTCTTC.

This clone was picked up a small number of times. The chain recombines TRBV9 with TRBJ2-2; 8 positions match TRBD2. CDR3 size: 15 residues. V dropped 2 bases and J dropped 4; count of bases not matched to a gene: 4. Looked up from germline, CDR1 is SGDLS and CDR2 is YYNGEE. The CDR3 nucleotides are TGTGCCAGCAGCGTCGAGACTAGCGCCACCGGGGAGCTGTTTTTT. This translates into CASSVETSATGELFF.

This clone was observed a few times. This chain uses TRBV29-1 with TRBJ1-1, with D possibly being TRBD1 (6 bases). Germline CDR1 SQVTM, CDR2 ANQGSEA. The CDR3 has 15 residues. The V end lost 1 base, the J end lost 4 bases, and 16 bases lay between the germline ends. The DNA of the CDR3 is TGCAGCGTTGAAGGGGGGCGAATCAGGAGCACTGAAGCTTTCTTT. It yields the protein CSVEGGRIRSTEAFF.

This chain joins TRBV7-8 and TRBJ2-7; 9 bases agree with TRBD2. The J segment lost 2 bases and the V segment lost 1 base, leaving 6 bases of the junction unmatched. The germline V gene encodes CDR1 SGHVS and CDR2 FQNEAQ. The CDR3 loop spans 16 amino acids. CDR3 nucleotide sequence: TGTGCCAGCAGCTTAGAGGGCGGGAGGGTCCCCTACGAGCAGTACTTC. This codes for CASSLEGGRVPYEQYF.

The chain uses TRBV7-9 and TRBJ2-1; the D gene is possibly TRBD2 (6 bases). This CDR3 is 13 amino acids long. CDR1 SEHNR and CDR2 FQNEAQ come from the germline V gene (reference sequence). V lost 5 bases to trimming and J lost 4 bases, with 9 bases between them. CDR3 nucleotide sequence: TGTGCCAGCAGCCCTCTAGCGTACAATGAGCAGTTCTTC. Its translation: CASSPLAYNEQFF. The full variable domain, with the rest looked up from reference TRBV7-9 and TRBJ2-1, is DTGVSQNPRHKITKRGQNVTFRCDPISEHNRLYWYRQTLGQGPEFLTYFQNEAQLEKSRLLSDRFSAERPKGSFSTLEIQRTEQGDSAMYLCASSPLAYNEQFFGPGTRLTVL.

This clone has just a few counts. The genes are TRBV5-1 and TRBJ2-1; 13 bases match TRBD2. In germline, CDR1 is SGHRS, CDR2 YFSETQ. The trim removed 4 bases at V and 5 bases at J, leaving 9 bases unmatched. The CDR3 runs 17 residues. CDR3 DNA sequence: TGCGCCAGCAGCCCTCTGACCGGGACTAGCGGGAACAATGAGCAGTTCTTC. Its protein product is CASSPLTGTSGNNEQFF.

The J gene is TRBJ2-7, the V gene TRBV6-5; D unclear. Trimming left V 0 bases short and J 3 bases short, with 12 bases between. This CDR3 is 15 amino acids long. The germline V gene has CDR1 MNHEY and CDR2 SVGAGI. CDR3 sequence: CASSYSLNSYYEQYF. As DNA, the CDR3 is TGTGCCAGCAGTTACTCCCTGAACTCATACTACGAGCAGTACTTC.

This rearrangement joins TRBV10-3 to TRBJ2-7; 11 bases match TRBD2. This CDR3 is 15 amino acids long. Germline V lookup: CDR1 ENHRY, CDR2 SYGVKD. With V trimmed by 10 bases and J by 11 bases, 19 bases remained unmatched. This CDR3 is CATHNNSGLAVVEYF. CDR3 in DNA: TGTGCCACCCACAACAATTCGGGACTAGCGGTTGTAGAGTACTTC.

This clone is a singleton in its sample. This chain joins TRBV19 and TRBJ2-1; D could derive from TRBD1 or TRBD2 (5 bases each). The CDR3 contains 16 residues. The germline V gene has CDR1 LNHDA and CDR2 SQIVND (reference sequence). The V gene lost 7 bases and the J gene lost 9 bases, with 25 bases spanning the gap. Here the CDR3 reads CASTDYSRAGSGEQFF. The DNA of the CDR3 is TGTGCCAGTACCGATTACAGCCGGGCAGGGAGTGGTGAGCAGTTCTTC.

A single count supports this clone. The V gene is TRBV15, the J gene TRBJ2-7, with no clear D. The ends were cut back, 4 bases at V and 1 base at J, with 14 bases in the middle. Germline values: CDR1 LNHNV, CDR2 YYDKDF (reference sequence). CDR3 length: 15 residues. CDR3 region: CATSMAETLSYEQYF. The CDR3 nucleotides are TGTGCCACCAGCATGGCCGAGACACTATCCTACGAGCAGTACTTC.

The chain combines TRBV7-8 with TRBJ2-7, with D unclear. V was pared by 0 bases and J by 5 bases, with 8 bases between. Per the germline V gene, CDR1 is SGHVS and CDR2 is FQNEAQ. There are 13 residues in the CDR3. In nucleotides, the CDR3 is TGTGCCAGCAGCTTAGCGGTTGGTGACGAGCAGTACTTC. The encoded protein is CASSLAVGDEQYF.